The next 25 T cell receptor beta chains were all read from a single sample in a study of long-term antiretroviral therapy in people with HIV. Investigators performed immunoSEQ version v3.0 at survey level. The table came from immunoSEQ multiplex PCR; TCRdb's copy has only in-frame clones and leaves some out. This table holds more than 20,000 clones, 84% found once. Source: unsorted PBMCs, taken 0.5 years before starting antiretroviral therapy. The receptors come from a man aged 35-49 years with HIV.

The rearrangement uses TRBV18 and TRBJ2-2; 8 bases are shared with TRBD1. Germline lookup yields CDR1 KGHSH and CDR2 LQKENI. The CDR3 runs to 16 residues. J lost 4 bases, V lost 3 bases, and 7 bases had no gene match. The CDR3 DNA reads as TGTGCCAGCTCACCCCTTAGGACAGGGACCACCGGGGAGCTGTTTTTT. As protein: CASSPLRTGTTGELFF.

This clone is a singleton in its sample. The gene calls are TRBV27 and TRBJ1-1, with TRBD1 identical over 7 bases. CDR1 is MNHEY and CDR2 is SMNVEV in the germline V gene (reference sequence). The CDR3 covers 16 residues. The V gene end was trimmed by 8 bases and the J gene end by 1 base; junction bases not matched to a gene: 13. CDR3 in amino acids: CASLPLGGRPNTEAFF. The DNA for the CDR3 is TGTGCCAGCCTCCCCTTAGGGGGCAGGCCGAACACTGAAGCTTTCTTT.

There are a few counts of this clone. Other DNA sequences from this sample encode an identical CDR3 as well. The chain links TRBV18 to TRBJ1-1; D is ambiguous. Germline CDR1 and CDR2: KGHSH and LQKENI. V was cut by 3 bases and J by 1 base, with 3 bases left in between. The CDR3 consists of 12 residues. The CDR3 nucleotides are TGTGCCAGCTCACCGCAGAACACTGAAGCTTTCTTT. Protein sequence: CASSPQNTEAFF.

This sequence joins TRBV19 and TRBJ1-2; TRBD1 might be the D (5 bases). Germline V lookup: CDR1 LNHDA, CDR2 SQIVND (reference sequence). Trimming pared 10 bases from V and 8 bases from J, leaving 17 bases between. CDR3 size: 12 residues. CDR3 sequence reads: CATSTGHGGYTF. CDR3 DNA: TGTGCCACCTCGACTGGACACGGCGGCTACACCTTC.

The chain has TRBV4-1 and TRBJ2-3; D is ambiguous. Germline CDR1 is MGHRA and CDR2 is YSYEKL. This CDR3 contains 16 residues. Trimming pared 4 bases from V and 2 bases from J, leaving 16 bases between. This CDR3 reads CASSPLGPVFTDTQYF. As DNA, the CDR3 is TGCGCCAGCAGCCCCCTAGGGCCCGTTTTCACAGATACGCAGTATTTT.

This clone appeared a single time. The V and J genes are TRBV7-8 and TRBJ2-1, with D unclear. CDR1 is SGHVS and CDR2 is FQNEAQ in the germline V gene. The CDR3 covers 15 residues. V lost 3 bases to trimming and J lost 4 bases, with 13 bases between them. CDR3 loop: CASSFVLGRYNEQFF. The DNA for the CDR3 is TGTGCCAGCAGCTTTGTTTTGGGCCGATACAATGAGCAGTTCTTC.

V and J are TRBV28 and TRBJ2-7, with a tentative D call TRBD1 (5 bases). The ends were cut back, 7 bases at V and 2 bases at J, with 15 bases in the middle. Per germline, CDR1 MDHEN and CDR2 SYDVKM. The CDR3 runs to 14 residues. CDR3 bases: TGTGCCAGCACCCCCGTGGGGCCCACCTACGAGCAGTACTTC. This translates into CASTPVGPTYEQYF.

V usage is TRBV18 and J usage is TRBJ2-7; 9 bases match TRBD1. Germline-derived CDR1 and CDR2 are KGHSH and LQKENI. The junction had 11 bases not matched to a gene; V was cut back by 0 bases and J by 5 bases. CDR3 length equals 17 residues. The CDR3, as DNA: TGTGCCAGCTCACCACCGGGTGGGACAGGGAATGATAACGAGCAGTACTTC. Encoded protein: CASSPPGGTGNDNEQYF.

This chain uses TRBV10-2 with TRBJ2-7; possibly TRBD1 for D (8 bases). The length of the CDR3 is 15 residues. From germline, CDR1 is WSHSY and CDR2 SAAADI. Trimming stripped 3 bases from V and 0 bases from J, with 12 bases between. CDR3 coding DNA: TGCGCCAGCAGTGAAGCGGGACAGGCCTCCTACGAGCAGTACTTC. It is translated as CASSEAGQASYEQYF.

This clone occurred once. V and J are TRBV30 and TRBJ2-6; D gene unclear. This CDR3 is 15 amino acids long. The germline V gene encodes CDR1 GTSNPN and CDR2 SVGIG (reference sequence). V lost 2 bases and J lost 2, with 10 bases in between. This CDR3 reads CAWSPDSAGANVLTF. Here the CDR3 DNA reads TGTGCCTGGAGTCCCGACTCGGCTGGGGCCAACGTCCTGACTTTC.

The V gene is TRBV18, the J gene TRBJ1-6; maybe TRBD1 (5 bases). The CDR3 spans 12 residues. In germline, CDR1 is KGHSH, CDR2 LQKENI. V dropped 5 bases and J dropped 10 bases, with 9 bases sitting between them. The CDR3 protein is CASSGRGSPLHF. The DNA of the CDR3 is TGTGCCAGCTCAGGAAGGGGATCACCCCTCCACTTT.

The genes are TRBV9 and TRBJ1-6; 7 bases are shared with TRBD1. This CDR3 spans 15 amino acids. V shed 3 bases, J shed 10 bases, and the junction held 10 bases outside the gene matches. From germline, CDR1 is SGDLS and CDR2 YYNGEE. The CDR3 coding sequence is TGTGCCAGCAGCGCCGGGGACAGAATATCATCACCCCTCCACTTT. Its translation is CASSAGDRISSPLHF.

J is TRBJ2-5 and V is TRBV30, with D hard to call. CDR1 and CDR2 from the germline V gene are GTSNPN and SVGIG (reference sequence). The CDR3 is 12 amino acids. Trimming left V 0 bases short and J 4 bases short, with 6 bases between. CDR3 amino acids: CAWSVLTETQYF. CDR3 sequence (DNA): TGTGCCTGGAGTGTTCTCACAGAGACCCAGTACTTC.

The rearrangement joins TRBV7-2 to TRBJ2-7, with D possibly called TRBD1 or TRBD2 (5 bases each). The germline V and J ends were trimmed by 4 bases and 0 bases, with 13 bases remaining between them. Germline CDR1 is SGHTA and CDR2 is FQGNSA. This CDR3 is 15 amino acids long. Here the CDR3 DNA reads TGTGCCAGCAGCTCAGGGAGATTGAGCTCCTACGAGCAGTACTTC. Amino acid sequence: CASSSGRLSSYEQYF.

The genes are TRBV10-1 and TRBJ2-1; 8 nucleotides match TRBD2. Trimming removed 4 bases from V and 5 bases from J; junction bases left unmatched: 10. Germline CDR1 WNHNN, CDR2 SYGVQD (reference sequence). The CDR3 extends over 16 amino acids. CDR3 in amino acids: CASSVGVAGHHNEQFF. In nucleotides, the CDR3 is TGCGCCAGCAGTGTAGGGGTAGCGGGGCACCACAATGAGCAGTTCTTC.

V and J are TRBV7-2 and TRBJ2-1; TRBD2 matches 8 bases. CDR1 is SGHTA, CDR2 FQGNSA, per germline. J gave up 7 bases and V 7 bases, and 12 bases lay outside the gene matches. The CDR3 contains 15 residues. DNA of the CDR3: TGTGCCAGCAACGAACCGGGACTAGTTGGAAATGAGCAGTTCTTC. Translation gives CASNEPGLVGNEQFF.

This clone appeared once. The genes are TRBV9 and TRBJ1-1, with D maybe TRBD1 (5 bases). V lost 4 bases and J lost 3, with 10 bases in between. Germline V lookup: CDR1 SGDLS, CDR2 YYNGEE. The CDR3 is 13 amino acids. CDR3: CASSRDFHTEAFF. In DNA form, the CDR3 reads TGTGCCAGCAGCCGGGACTTCCACACTGAAGCTTTCTTT. Filled out from reference TRBV9 and TRBJ1-1, the complete variable domain reads DSGVTQTPKHLITATGQRVTLRCSPRSGDLSVYWYQQSLDQGLQFLIQYYNGEERAKGNILERFSAQQFPDLHSELNLSSLELGDSALYFCASSRDFHTEAFFGQGTRLTVV.

This chain uses TRBV5-6 with TRBJ2-1; possibly TRBD1 for D (5 bases). This CDR3 has 15 amino acids. From germline, CDR1 is SGHDT and CDR2 YYEEEE. V lost 0 bases and J 0 bases, leaving 7 bases between the germline ends. CDR3 coding DNA: TGTGCCAGCAGCTTGGTTCAGGGCTCCTACAATGAGCAGTTCTTC. This sequence encodes CASSLVQGSYNEQFF.

The rearrangement links TRBV11-2 to TRBJ1-4; D may be TRBD1 (6 bases). The CDR3 has 15 residues. Trimming left V 4 bases short and J 7 bases short, with 16 bases between. The germline V gene has CDR1 SGHAT and CDR2 FQNNGV. The CDR3 reads CASSSLVGGGEKLFF. The CDR3 nucleotides are TGTGCCAGCAGCTCCTTGGTAGGGGGGGGTGAAAAACTGTTTTTT.

V gene TRBV6-1 combines with J gene TRBJ1-4, with D possibly matching TRBD1 (6 bases). There are 15 residues in the CDR3. Trimming cost V 1 base and J 5 bases, with 11 bases left between them. Germline V lookup: CDR1 MNHNS, CDR2 SASEGT. CDR3 coding DNA: TGTGCCAGCAGTGAAGTTAGGCAGGGGAATGAAAAACTGTTTTTT. Translation: CASSEVRQGNEKLFF.

The chain combines TRBV15 with TRBJ1-4; 9 nucleotides align to TRBD1. Germline V gene data show CDR1 as LNHNV and CDR2 as YYDKDF (reference sequence). This CDR3 has 16 residues. The trim removed 9 bases at V and 7 bases at J, leaving 15 bases unmatched. The CDR3 region is CATVQGAGGRGEKLFF. The CDR3 nucleotides read TGTGCCACTGTACAGGGGGCGGGTGGACGCGGTGAAAAACTGTTTTTT. Full variable domain (remainder filled in from reference TRBV15 and TRBJ1-4): DAMVIQNPRYQVTQFGKPVTLSCSQTLNHNVMYWYQQKSSQAPKLLFHYYDKDFNNEADTPDNFQSRRPNTSFCFLDIRSPGLGDTAMYLCATVQGAGGRGEKLFFGSGTQLSVL.

The chain is built from TRBV6-5 and TRBJ2-7; 7 nucleotides line up with TRBD1. Germline lookup yields CDR1 MNHEY and CDR2 SVGAGI. The length of the CDR3 is 13 residues. V dropped 2 bases and J dropped 3; count of bases not matched to a gene: 1. The CDR3 loop reads CASSYRDSYEQYF. The CDR3 DNA is TGTGCCAGCAGTTACCGGGACAGCTACGAGCAGTACTTC.

This chain uses TRBV19 with TRBJ1-1, with 7 nucleotides matching TRBD1. In germline, CDR1 is LNHDA, CDR2 SQIVND (reference sequence). The CDR3 spans 13 residues. The junction had 10 bases not matched to a gene; V was cut back by 11 bases and J by 4 bases. The DNA for the CDR3 is TGTGCCGTGTATCAGGGGGGTGGCACTGAAGCTTTCTTT. Its protein product is CAVYQGGGTEAFF.

The chain uses TRBV6-4 and TRBJ2-3, with D possibly matching TRBD2 (5 bases). Trimming left V 3 bases short and J 2 bases short, with 9 bases between. From germline, CDR1 is MRHNA and CDR2 SNTAGT. The CDR3 extends over 14 amino acids. For the CDR3, the DNA is TGTGCCAGCAGTGAGGGAGATCCCACAGATACGCAGTATTTT. This encodes CASSEGDPTDTQYF.

The chain links TRBV15 to TRBJ1-1; D gene uncertain. CDR1 and CDR2 from the germline V gene are LNHNV and YYDKDF (reference sequence). The ends were cut back, 2 bases at V and 4 bases at J, with 17 bases in the middle. The CDR3 runs 16 residues. The CDR3 spells CATSRPPDPRGTEAFF. As DNA, the CDR3 is TGTGCCACCAGCAGACCTCCGGACCCGCGGGGCACTGAAGCTTTCTTT.